This T cell receptor beta chain stems from a study of T cell repertoires in cytomegalovirus infection. Study details: Public TCR beta signatures provided an indication of both CMV infection and a matching HLA type. Study results and limitations: What dominated the ex vivo response were HLA-C-restricted CMV-specific TCR beta clonotypes.

This clonotype turned up a few times. The antigen remains unidentified. CDR3 length: 14 amino acids. In germline, CDR1 is DFQATT, CDR2 SNEGSKA (reference sequence). The V end was cut by 6 bases, the J end by 0 bases, with 11 bases between. A single record per CDR3 protein comes from TCRdb applying MiXCR to the reads. The table includes under 350,000 distinct CDR3 sequences, approximately 10% detected once. This chain connects TRBV20-1 to TRBJ1-4; D unclear. Source material: PBMCs. This clonotype was obtained from a human donor in good health (CMV status not recorded). Some clones in this sample may be carry-over from other donors' samples. CDR3 DNA: TGCAGTGCGGAGAACAGAGCAACTAATGAAAAACTGTTTTTT. Translation gives CSAENRATNEKLFF.